These T cell receptor beta chains were read from a single sample in a study of T cells in tumors after PD-1 blockade. Profiling relied on immunoSEQ multiplex PCR, and the TCRdb table lists in-frame clones only, not all of them. Altogether 30,000 to 40,000 clones are present, more than 70% being singletons, with the ten largest covering roughly 39%. The material was PBMCs, obtained before anti-PD-1 treatment. These receptors were taken from a human donor with basal cell carcinoma. The CDR3 runs from the conserved cysteine through the conserved F or W. D genes are given only for firm matches.

d_gene: .
j_gene: TRBJ1-5
v_gene: TRBV5-1
CDR3nt: TGCGCCAGCAACCCCCAGCATTTT
CDR3aa: CASNPQHF

d_gene: TRBD1
j_gene: TRBJ1-3
v_gene: TRBV19
CDR3nt: TGTGCCAGTAGTGCACAGGGGCTATCTGGAAACACCATATATTTT
CDR3aa: CASSAQGLSGNTIYF

d_gene: TRBD2
j_gene: TRBJ2-1
v_gene: TRBV14
CDR3nt: TGTGCCAGCAGCCAGGGGACTAGCTCCTACAATGAGCAGTTCTTC
CDR3aa: CASSQGTSSYNEQFF

d_gene: .
j_gene: TRBJ1-1
v_gene: TRBV2
CDR3nt: TGTGCCAGCAGTGATAAGAAGGGAGGTGAAACTGAAGCTTTCTTT
CDR3aa: CASSDKKGGETEAFF

d_gene: .
j_gene: TRBJ1-5
v_gene: TRBV21-1
CDR3nt: TGTGCCGGCCCGACAGGGGGCGATCAGCCCCAGCATTTT
CDR3aa: CAGPTGGDQPQHF

d_gene: TRBD1
j_gene: TRBJ2-7
v_gene: TRBV25-1
CDR3nt: TGTGCCAGCAGTCATTCGGGGACAGGGGACTACGAGCAGTACTTC
CDR3aa: CASSHSGTGDYEQYF

d_gene: .
j_gene: TRBJ2-1
v_gene: TRBV7-2
CDR3nt: TGTGCCAGCAGCGACAGCGGGTTTAACTACAATGAGCAGTTCTTC
CDR3aa: CASSDSGFNYNEQFF

d_gene: TRBD2
j_gene: TRBJ2-3
v_gene: TRBV3-1/TRBV3-2
CDR3nt: TGTGCCAGCAGCCATATTTTAACTAGCGGGGGCCGGGGAGATACGCAGTATTTT
CDR3aa: CASSHILTSGGRGDTQYF

d_gene: .
j_gene: TRBJ2-2
v_gene: TRBV4-3
CDR3nt: TGCGCCAGCAGCCAAGATAAGAGAGGGAGAAACACCGGGGAGCTGTTTTTT
CDR3aa: CASSQDKRGRNTGELFF

d_gene: .
j_gene: TRBJ1-5
v_gene: TRBV4-1
CDR3nt: TGCGCCAGCAGCCTCTCTCTGGCCAATCAGCCCCAGCATTTT
CDR3aa: CASSLSLANQPQHF